This TCR beta chain comes out of a study of identifying expanded T cells in peripheral blood. With 7 bases removed from V and 3 bases from J, the gap between germline ends came to 15 bases. The V gene's germline CDR1 is MNHNS and CDR2 SASEGT. The CDR3 runs 14 residues. Data came from immunoSEQ multiplex PCR; TCRdb stores just in-frame clones and leaves some out. The sample consists of around 78,000 clones, 84% of them appearing once. The sequence was obtained from a person aged 18-70 years in good health. The chain recombines TRBV6-1 with TRBJ1-2, with D perhaps TRBD1 (6 bases). The sequenced sample was blood. The CDR3 DNA is TGTGCCAGCACCCGGGACAACCTGGACTATGGCTACACCTTC. It encodes CASTRDNLDYGYTF.